This TCR beta chain was recorded in a study of T cell responses to AZD1222 COVID-19 vaccine. Study-level background: Researchers grouped second doses given at about 4 or about 12 weeks into one pool. Study-level points and caveats: Regions left unmutated in variants are reportedly the target of nearly half of spike-specific TCRs. With two AZD1222 doses given, Spike-specific TCR breadth and depth both rose. The CD4 TCRs associated with vaccination extended across spike and predominated at 160-218 and 743-854.

Profiled with immunoSEQ multiplex PCR; TCRdb holds only in-frame clones, not every one. Among about 120,000 clones listed, 88% were seen once. Trimming took off 6 bases at V and 0 bases at J, with 9 bases between the two ends. The CDR3 loop spans 14 amino acids. The germline CDR1 and CDR2 sequences are SEHNR and FQNEAQ (reference sequence). In its sample, this clone was seen a few times. Its antigen is still unknown. The V and J genes are TRBV7-9 and TRBJ1-3; D possibly corresponds to TRBD1 (5 bases). This TCR was recovered from an adult in good health. Sequences were derived from peripheral blood, sampled on day 0 of AZD1222 vaccination. This CDR3 reads CASSWGGSGNTIYF. The CDR3 DNA reads TGTGCCAGCAGTTGGGGCGGCTCTGGAAACACCATATATTTT.